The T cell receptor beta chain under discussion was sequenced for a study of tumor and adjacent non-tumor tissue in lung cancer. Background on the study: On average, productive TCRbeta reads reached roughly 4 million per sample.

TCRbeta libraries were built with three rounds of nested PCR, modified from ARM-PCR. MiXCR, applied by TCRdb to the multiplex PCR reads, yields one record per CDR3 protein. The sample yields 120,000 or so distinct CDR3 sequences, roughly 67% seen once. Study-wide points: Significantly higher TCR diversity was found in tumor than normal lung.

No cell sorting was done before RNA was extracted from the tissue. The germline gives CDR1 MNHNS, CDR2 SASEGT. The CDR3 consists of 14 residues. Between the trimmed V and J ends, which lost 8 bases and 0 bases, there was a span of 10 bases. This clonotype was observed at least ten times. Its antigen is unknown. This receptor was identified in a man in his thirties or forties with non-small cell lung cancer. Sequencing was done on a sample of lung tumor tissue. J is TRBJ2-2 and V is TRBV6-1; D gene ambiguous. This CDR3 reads CASYEVANTGELFF. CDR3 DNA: TGTGCCAGCTACGAGGTCGCGAACACCGGGGAGCTGTTTTTT.